This passage covers 18 T cell receptor beta chains from one sample sequenced in a study of T cell changes during pregnancy in multiple sclerosis. This table comes from immunoSEQ multiplex PCR, and its TCRdb copy is limited to in-frame clones, with some not included. The sample records approximately 35,000 clones, roughly 90% being singletons. The sample in question was CD4+ T cells from peripheral blood mononuclear cells, obtained after pregnancy. The receptors here all came from a female donor in good health, enrolled as a control in a pregnancy study.

The rearrangement links TRBV28 to TRBJ1-1; D might be TRBD1 (6 bases). Germline V gene sequence: CDR1 MDHEN, CDR2 SYDVKM. This CDR3 spans 13 amino acids. The V gene lost 8 bases and the J gene lost 0 bases, with 10 bases spanning the gap. Here the CDR3 reads CASQGQLNTEAFF. CDR3 in DNA: TGTGCCAGCCAAGGACAGTTGAACACTGAAGCTTTCTTT.

This clone was counted between two and nine times. The V call is TRBV28, the J call TRBJ1-2; a possible D gene is TRBD1 (5 bases). Trimming cost V 2 bases and J 0 bases, with 10 bases left between them. This CDR3 has 15 residues. Germline V gene lookup returns CDR1 MDHEN and CDR2 SYDVKM. Here the CDR3 reads CASSLGHLANYGYTF. The CDR3 DNA reads as TGTGCCAGCAGTTTAGGACACCTCGCTAACTATGGCTACACCTTC.

The rearrangement links TRBV28 to TRBJ1-1; D might be TRBD1 (6 bases). CDR1 and CDR2 from the germline V gene are MDHEN and SYDVKM. CDR3 size: 16 residues. V lost 6 bases and J lost 0, with 17 bases in between. For the CDR3, the DNA is TGTGCCAGCAGCCAAGTCTCAGGGGCGATGAACACTGAAGCTTTCTTT. Translated, it gives CASSQVSGAMNTEAFF.

The chain carries TRBV6-6 and TRBJ2-7, with 12 nucleotides matching TRBD2. After removal of 2 bases from V and 7 bases from J, the junction contained 6 bases not matched to a gene. This CDR3 has 15 amino acids. CDR1 and CDR2 from the germline V gene are MNHNY and SVGAGI (reference sequence). CDR3 amino acids: CASSYRASGREEQYF. CDR3 DNA: TGTGCCAGCAGTTACCGAGCTAGCGGGAGGGAAGAGCAGTACTTC.

The rearrangement joins TRBV20-1 to TRBJ2-3; D gene unclear. From germline, CDR1 is DFQATT and CDR2 SNEGSKA (reference sequence). Trimming took off 4 bases at V and 2 bases at J, with 4 bases between the two ends. CDR3 length: 11 residues. The CDR3 loop reads CSAKYTDTQYF. CDR3 DNA: TGCAGTGCTAAATACACAGATACGCAGTATTTT.

V is TRBV20-1 and J is TRBJ2-5; tentatively, D is TRBD2 (5 bases). Looked up from germline, CDR1 is DFQATT and CDR2 is SNEGSKA (reference sequence). V lost 7 bases and J lost 3, with 9 bases in between. This CDR3 contains 11 residues. CDR3 in amino acids: CSGGPEETQYF. Written as DNA, the CDR3 is TGCAGTGGAGGGCCGGAAGAGACCCAGTACTTC.

The rearrangement joins TRBV10-2 to TRBJ2-3; D might be TRBD1 (6 bases). The V end lost 5 bases, the J end lost 4 bases, and 10 bases lay between the germline ends. There are 13 residues in the CDR3. CDR1 and CDR2 from the germline V gene are WSHSY and SAAADI. CDR3 in DNA: TGCGCCAGCAGTCGGCAGGGGTCAGATACGCAGTATTTT. It encodes CASSRQGSDTQYF.

This chain connects TRBV7-8 to TRBJ2-1; 14 nucleotides match TRBD2. After removal of 5 bases from V and 8 bases from J, the junction contained 8 bases not matched to a gene. Germline V CDR1 and CDR2: SGHVS, FQNEAQ. The CDR3 totals 16 residues. CDR3 amino acids: CASSPNRLAGGDEQFF. The CDR3 nucleotides are TGTGCCAGCAGCCCCAACCGACTAGCGGGGGGGGATGAGCAGTTCTTC.

The V gene is TRBV7-2, the J gene TRBJ2-5; possibly TRBD1 for D (6 bases). The CDR3 totals 13 residues. Per the germline V gene, CDR1 is SGHTA and CDR2 is FQGNSA. The germline V and J ends were trimmed by 5 bases and 5 bases, with 12 bases remaining between them. The CDR3 region is CASSRAGVETQYF. CDR3 DNA sequence: TGTGCCAGCAGCCGGGCAGGGGTCGAGACCCAGTACTTC.

The CDR3 protein is CAIKPRQSDYGYTF. CDR3 in DNA: TGTGCCATCAAGCCCCGACAGTCCGACTATGGCTACACCTTC. The chain couples TRBV10-3 to TRBJ1-2; tentatively, D is TRBD1 (5 bases). CDR3 length: 14 residues. Germline values: CDR1 ENHRY, CDR2 SYGVKD. V lost 7 bases and J lost 3, with 15 bases in between.

This chain connects TRBV12-5 to TRBJ2-2; TRBD1 matches at 7 bases. Germline CDR1 and CDR2: LGHNT and FRNRAP. This CDR3 is 16 amino acids long. The V gene end was trimmed by 2 bases and the J gene end by 0 bases; junction bases not matched to a gene: 3. DNA of the CDR3: TGTGCTAGTGGTTTGCGGACAGGTTCGAACACCGGGGAGCTGTTTTTT. It is translated as CASGLRTGSNTGELFF.

This chain connects TRBV29-1 to TRBJ2-5, with D perhaps TRBD1 (6 bases). Trimming took off 0 bases at V and 0 bases at J, with 14 bases between the two ends. The germline V gene encodes CDR1 SQVTM and CDR2 ANQGSEA. This CDR3 has 16 residues. CDR3 coding DNA: TGCAGCGTTGAAGATATAAGACAGGCATACCAAGAGACCCAGTACTTC. Its translation is CSVEDIRQAYQETQYF. The variable domain in full, completed from reference TRBV29-1 and TRBJ2-5, reads SAVISQKPSRDICQRGTSLTIQCQVDSQVTMMFWYRQQPGQSLTLIATANQGSEATYESGFVIDKFPISRPNLTFSTLTVSNMSPEDSSIYLCSVEDIRQAYQETQYFGPGTRLLVL.

The chain is built from TRBV4-2 and TRBJ2-7; 13 bases agree with TRBD2. The germline V gene encodes CDR1 LGHNA and CDR2 YNFKEQ. The V and J ends lost 0 bases and 5 bases, in that order; junction bases with no gene match: 4. The CDR3 loop spans 16 amino acids. The CDR3 DNA follows: TGTGCCAGCAGCCAAGAACTAGCGGGGGGGCGAAACGAGCAGTACTTC. Translating gives CASSQELAGGRNEQYF.

The V call is TRBV19, the J call TRBJ1-3; unclear D gene. The V gene lost 5 bases and the J gene lost 2 bases, with 13 bases spanning the gap. The germline V gene encodes CDR1 LNHDA and CDR2 SQIVND (reference sequence). The CDR3 extends over 15 amino acids. The CDR3 sequence is CASSLSEAPGNTIYF. In nucleotides, the CDR3 is TGTGCCAGTAGTCTCTCGGAAGCGCCTGGAAACACCATATATTTT.

The rearrangement joins TRBV11-1 to TRBJ2-7; D may be TRBD2 (5 bases). The V end lost 6 bases, the J end lost 6 bases, and 12 bases lay between the germline ends. The CDR3 sequence is 12 residues long. Germline CDR1 is SGHAT and CDR2 is FQDESV (reference sequence). The CDR3 region is CASSLTRSEQYF. In DNA form, the CDR3 reads TGTGCCAGCAGTCTTACTAGAAGCGAGCAGTACTTC.

This chain links TRBV6-1 with TRBJ1-5, with D maybe TRBD1 (6 bases). This CDR3 is 16 amino acids long. Germline CDR1 is MNHNS and CDR2 is SASEGT. Trimming cost V 4 bases and J 4 bases, with 17 bases left between them. This chain's CDR3 is CASSAATDRNNQPQHF. In DNA form, the CDR3 reads TGTGCCAGCAGTGCAGCGACCGACAGGAATAATCAGCCCCAGCATTTT.

This rearrangement joins TRBV11-2 to TRBJ1-5; D is uncertain. Germline CDR1 and CDR2: SGHAT and FQNNGV. V lost 6 bases to trimming and J lost 0 bases, with 9 bases between them. The CDR3 runs 14 residues. The CDR3 DNA is TGTGCCAGCAGTCGGGAGTATAGCAATCAGCCCCAGCATTTT. It translates to CASSREYSNQPQHF. The full variable domain, in which reference TRBV11-2 and TRBJ1-5 provide the parts outside the CDR3, is EAGVAQSPRYKIIEKRQSVAFWCNPISGHATLYWYQQILGQGPKLLIQFQNNGVVDDSQLPKDRFSAERLKGVDSTLKIQPAKLEDSAVYLCASSREYSNQPQHFGDGTRLSIL.

The genes are TRBV18 and TRBJ1-4; 7 positions agree with TRBD1. This CDR3 spans 13 amino acids. The germline V gene encodes CDR1 KGHSH and CDR2 LQKENI. V gave up 4 bases and J gave up 5 bases; unmatched junction bases: 1. In DNA, the CDR3 is TGTGCCAGCTCACGGGACAGCAATGAAAAACTGTTTTTT. It codes for CASSRDSNEKLFF.